This is a list of T cell receptor beta chains from one sample in a study of blood T cell repertoires in COVID-19. Data came from immunoSEQ multiplex PCR; TCRdb stores just in-frame clones and leaves some out. The sample has some 700,000 clones; 85% to 90% are singletons. The sample taken for sequencing was peripheral blood. Receptors originate from a woman aged 18-29 years with acute or convalescent COVID-19. The CDR3 runs from the conserved cysteine through the conserved F or W. A D gene is named only where the DNA matches it firmly. Clone size, where shown, is once, few, many, or a class for clones that have expanded.

j_call v_call clone_size d_call cdr3_aa cdr3_nt
TRBJ1-2 TRBV5-4 NA TRBD1 CASSPGTGGSNYGYTF TGTGCCAGCAGCCCCGGGACAGGGGGCTCTAACTATGGCTACACCTTC
TRBJ1-2 TRBV6-5 NA TRBD1 CASRIGQVYGYTF TGTGCCAGCAGGATAGGACAGGTCTATGGCTACACCTTC
TRBJ1-2 TRBV5-5 NA NA CASSLIQFYGYTF TGTGCCAGCAGCTTGATACAGTTCTATGGCTACACCTTC
TRBJ2-7 TRBV19 NA TRBD1 CASSIGQGSYEQYF TGTGCCAGTAGTATCGGACAGGGAAGCTACGAGCAGTACTTC
TRBJ1-6 TRBV6-5 NA NA CASSPGEDNSPLHF TGTGCCAGCAGTCCAGGGGAAGATAATTCACCCCTCCACTTT
TRBJ2-7 TRBV11-3 once TRBD1 CASSQTGPYEQYF TGTGCCAGCAGCCAGACAGGGCCCTACGAGCAGTACTTC
TRBJ1-1 TRBV12-3/TRBV12-4 NA TRBD1 CASGQGVGAEAFF TGTGCGTCAGGACAGGGCGTTGGTGCTGAAGCTTTCTTT
TRBJ2-2 TRBV6-1 few NA CASSELRDYTGELFF TGTGCCAGCAGTGAACTGCGGGACTACACCGGGGAGCTGTTTTTT
TRBJ2-2 TRBV28 once TRBD2 CANAMGGVTGELFF TGTGCCAACGCTATGGGAGGGGTTACCGGGGAGCTGTTTTTT
TRBJ1-5 TRBV27 NA NA CASGGRDQPQHF TGTGCCAGCGGGGGGAGGGATCAGCCCCAGCATTTT
TRBJ1-5 TRBV27 few TRBD1 CASSYTRQGRPQHF TGTGCCAGCAGTTATACTCGACAGGGGAGGCCCCAGCATTTT
TRBJ1-2 TRBV11-2 NA NA CASSFRRGAGGYTF TGTGCCAGCAGCTTTAGGCGGGGGGCAGGTGGCTACACCTTC
TRBJ2-1 TRBV5-4 once TRBD2 CASSGPRLAAFGEQFF TGTGCCAGCAGCGGGCCCAGACTAGCGGCCTTTGGTGAGCAGTTCTTC
TRBJ1-1 TRBV11-2 NA TRBD1 CASILHQGADEAFF TGTGCCAGCATCCTCCATCAGGGGGCTGATGAAGCTTTCTTT
TRBJ1-4 TRBV15 NA TRBD1 CATSRSPGGTANEKLFF TGTGCCACCAGCAGATCCCCAGGGGGCACGGCTAATGAAAAACTGTTTTTT
TRBJ1-6 TRBV18 NA NA CASSRQGLLADSPLHF TGTGCCAGCTCTCGTCAGGGGCTACTTGCGGATTCACCCCTCCACTTT
TRBJ2-5 TRBV19 NA NA CASSMVDSQETQYF TGTGCCAGTAGTATGGTAGACAGCCAAGAGACCCAGTACTTC
TRBJ2-7 TRBV5-6 once NA CASSLAIGSSYEQYF TGTGCCAGCAGCTTGGCTATCGGGAGCTCCTACGAGCAGTACTTC
TRBJ1-5 TRBV6-2/TRBV6-3 NA NA CASSPLQGQPQHF TGTGCCAGCAGCCCACTCCAGGGTCAGCCCCAGCATTTT
TRBJ2-1 TRBV7-3 NA NA CASSKQGSSYNEQFF TGTGCCAGCAGTAAACAGGGAAGCTCCTACAATGAGCAGTTCTTC
TRBJ1-1 TRBV7-2 NA TRBD1 CASSTHRGTEAFF TGTGCCAGCAGCACTCACAGGGGGACTGAAGCTTTCTTT
TRBJ1-1 TRBV15 NA NA CATSLGVSTEAFF TGTGCCACCTCATTAGGGGTGAGCACTGAAGCTTTCTTT
TRBJ2-3 TRBV7-9 NA TRBD2 CASSNRGGADTQYF TGTGCCAGCAGCAACCGGGGGGGCGCAGATACGCAGTATTTT
TRBJ1-1 TRBV6-2/TRBV6-3 NA NA CASSPGGEAFF TGTGCCAGCAGTCCCGGGGGTGAAGCTTTCTTT
TRBJ2-1 TRBV11-2 NA NA CASSLDRLVSYNEQFF TGTGCCAGCAGCTTAGATCGGTTAGTTTCCTACAATGAGCAGTTCTTC
TRBJ1-1 TRBV19 NA TRBD1 CASSWQGASEAFF TGTGCCAGTAGTTGGCAGGGGGCTTCTGAAGCTTTCTTT
TRBJ1-5 TRBV7-2 few NA CASSLAAGLGNQPQHF TGTGCCAGCAGCTTAGCCGCAGGGTTGGGCAATCAGCCCCAGCATTTT
TRBJ1-1 TRBV2 NA TRBD1 CASSEGSLDRTNTEAFF TGTGCCAGCAGTGAAGGGTCTTTGGACAGGACGAACACTGAAGCTTTCTTT
TRBJ1-1 TRBV15 NA TRBD1 CATDEQGVTEAFF TGTGCCACCGATGAACAGGGGGTCACTGAAGCTTTCTTT
TRBJ2-7 TRBV5-1 NA NA CASSWGGTAYEQYF TGCGCCAGCAGCTGGGGTGGGACTGCCTACGAGCAGTACTTC
TRBJ1-4 TRBV7-3 few NA CASSLTAGFGEKLFF TGTGCCAGCAGCTTAACCGCGGGTTTTGGGGAAAAACTGTTTTTT
TRBJ1-2 TRBV7-2 NA NA CASSSTETAARYGYTF TGTGCCAGCAGCTCCACGGAGACAGCAGCAAGATATGGCTACACCTTC
TRBJ2-3 TRBV27 NA TRBD2 CASLSSGAGGTQYF TGTGCCAGTCTTTCTAGCGGGGCCGGGGGTACGCAGTATTTT
TRBJ2-1 TRBV6-5 NA NA CASRLAGGNEQFF TGTGCCAGCAGGCTGGCCGGAGGCAATGAGCAGTTCTTC
TRBJ2-1 TRBV24-1 NA NA CATSRAYNEQFF TGTGCCACCAGTCGGGCCTACAATGAGCAGTTCTTC